Each of the 9 T cell receptor beta chains below was sequenced from the same sample in a study of cytomegalovirus exposure and HLA in healthy donors. The PCR ran on 60 Vbeta and 13 Jbeta primers. The repertoire was sequenced with immunoSEQ multiplex PCR; TCRdb's copy has only in-frame clones and lacks some. The sample has some 100,000 clones; over 65% are singletons. Material for sequencing was PBMCs. The receptors shown here come from a woman aged 40 to 49 in good health and CMV-seropositive.

Concerning this clone itself: Other DNA sequences within the sample encode an identical CDR3. This chain uses TRBV30 with TRBJ1-1, with D possibly being TRBD1 (6 bases). Germline CDR1 is GTSNPN and CDR2 is SVGIG (reference sequence). V was shortened by 8 bases and J by 0 bases, with 22 bases between the two germline ends. The length of the CDR3 is 16 residues. In DNA, the CDR3 is TGTGCCGGCAATAACCCGAGACAGGACATGAACACTGAAGCTTTCTTT. Translated: CAGNNPRQDMNTEAFF. Full variable domain (remainder filled in from reference TRBV30 and TRBJ1-1): SQTIHQWPATLVQPVGSPLSLECTVEGTSNPNLYWYRQAAGRGLQLLFYSVGIGQISSEVPQNLSASRPQDRQFILSSKKLLLSDSGFYLCAGNNPRQDMNTEAFFGQGTRLTVV.

The rearrangement joins TRBV4-1 to TRBJ2-5; 8 bases map to TRBD1. The CDR3 has 15 residues. Germline V CDR1 and CDR2: MGHRA, YSYEKL. The V segment lost 0 bases and the J segment 7 bases; nucleotides outside the gene matches: 7. CDR3 nucleotide sequence: TGCGCCAGCAGCCAAGATCCAGGGGGCTTAGGGACCCAGTACTTC. Its protein is CASSQDPGGLGTQYF.

The chain joins TRBV9 to TRBJ2-3; TRBD2 is a possible D gene (6 bases). The germline V gene has CDR1 SGDLS and CDR2 YYNGEE. The CDR3 runs to 16 residues. The germline V and J ends were trimmed by 2 bases and 2 bases, with 15 bases remaining between them. The CDR3 spells CASSVGAGPFTDTQYF. DNA of the CDR3: TGTGCCAGCAGCGTGGGTGCGGGACCATTCACAGATACGCAGTATTTT. The whole variable domain, remainder taken from reference TRBV9 and TRBJ2-3, is DSGVTQTPKHLITATGQRVTLRCSPRSGDLSVYWYQQSLDQGLQFLIQYYNGEERAKGNILERFSAQQFPDLHSELNLSSLELGDSALYFCASSVGAGPFTDTQYFGPGTRLTVL.

J is TRBJ2-1 and V is TRBV14; 13 bases align to TRBD2. CDR3 length: 14 residues. Trimming at V came to 5 bases and at J to 10 bases, leaving 5 bases not matched to a gene. The germline gives CDR1 SGHDN, CDR2 FVKESK. The CDR3 DNA follows: TGTGCCAGCAGCGCTGGACTAGCGGGGGCAGAGCAGTTCTTC. Translating gives CASSAGLAGAEQFF. Full variable domain (outside the CDR3, taken from reference TRBV14 and TRBJ2-1): EAGVTQFPSHSVIEKGQTVTLRCDPISGHDNLYWYRRVMGKEIKFLLHFVKESKQDESGMPNNRFLAERTGGTYSTLKVQPAELEDSGVYFCASSAGLAGAEQFFGPGTRLTVL.

CDR3 sequence reads: CASSIVSTAYEQYF. The CDR3 DNA is TGTGCCAGTAGTATAGTTTCCACAGCTTACGAGCAGTACTTC. The chain has TRBV19 and TRBJ2-7; the D is unclear. V shed 1 base and J shed 4 bases, with 11 bases lying between them. This CDR3 comprises 14 residues. Germline CDR1 is LNHDA and CDR2 is SQIVND (reference sequence).

The rearrangement links TRBV19 to TRBJ2-7, with D unresolved. This CDR3 contains 13 residues. CDR1 and CDR2 (germline): LNHDA, SQIVND (reference sequence). The ends were cut back, 7 bases at V and 6 bases at J, with 16 bases in the middle. CDR3 region: CASNSPPEFEQYF. The CDR3 DNA reads as TGTGCCAGTAACTCTCCCCCCGAGTTCGAGCAGTACTTC.

A few counts support this clone. The CDR3 nucleotides read TGCGCCAGCAGCCAATCGGACAGGAACACTGAAGCTTTCTTT. Protein sequence: CASSQSDRNTEAFF. This chain uses TRBV4-1 with TRBJ1-1; the D gene is possibly TRBD1 (6 bases). The CDR3 runs to 14 residues. Germline V lookup: CDR1 MGHRA, CDR2 YSYEKL. The germline V and J ends were trimmed by 2 bases and 1 base, with 8 bases remaining between them.

V usage is TRBV7-9 and J usage is TRBJ2-1; tentatively, D is TRBD1 (6 bases). The CDR3 spans 19 residues. V lost 2 bases, J lost 1 base, and 21 bases lay in between. Germline values: CDR1 SEHNR, CDR2 FQNEAQ (reference sequence). The CDR3 is CASSLKLGQGPGSYNEQFF. CDR3 DNA: TGTGCCAGCAGCTTAAAACTGGGGCAGGGGCCCGGGTCCTACAATGAGCAGTTCTTC.

The chain combines TRBV6-6 with TRBJ2-7; 11 nucleotides agree with TRBD2. Germline V gene lookup returns CDR1 MNHNY and CDR2 SVGAGI (reference sequence). The length of the CDR3 is 15 residues. J gave up 2 bases and V 5 bases, and 5 bases lay outside the gene matches. The CDR3 bases are TGTGCCAGCAGTCCCCTGACTAGCGGGACCTACGAGCAGTACTTC. Its protein product is CASSPLTSGTYEQYF.